This is a list of T cell receptor beta chains from one sample in a study of cytomegalovirus exposure and HLA in healthy donors. Clones were sequenced by immunoSEQ multiplex PCR, and TCRdb holds only the in-frame ones, with some missing. The sample yields under 200,000 clones, more than 65% seen once. Sequences were obtained from PBMCs. The receptors were gathered from a middle-aged woman in good health and CMV-seropositive. CDR3s include the opening cysteine and the closing phenylalanine or tryptophan. Each record gives: J gene, V gene, D gene, clone size, CDR3 protein, CDR3 DNA. D genes are given only for firm matches. Not every row has a clone size; where given, it reads once, few, many or a size class.

>TRBJ1-2|TRBV7-2|TRBD1|NA
CASSLSQGASYGYTF
TGTGCCAGCAGCTTGTCACAGGGGGCCTCTTATGGCTACACCTTC
>TRBJ1-2|TRBV28|TRBD1|few
CASSLETGAYGYTF
TGTGCCAGCAGTTTAGAGACAGGGGCCTATGGCTACACCTTC
>TRBJ1-2|TRBV4-1|NA|few
CASSRGGQEGYTF
TGCGCCAGCAGCCGGGGAGGTCAGGAGGGCTACACCTTC
>TRBJ1-6|TRBV4-1|TRBD1|NA
CASSQRRDRGNSPLHF
TGCGCCAGCAGCCAGCGCCGGGACAGGGGGAATTCACCCCTCCACTTT
>TRBJ2-7|TRBV6-7|NA|NA
CASSWGVSYEQYF
TGTGCCAGCAGTTGGGGAGTCTCCTACGAGCAGTACTTC
>TRBJ1-1|TRBV7-2|NA|NA
CASSAGDVNTEAFF
TGTGCCAGCAGCGCAGGGGACGTGAACACTGAAGCTTTCTTT
>TRBJ2-1|TRBV7-2|NA|NA
CASSPTGNEQFF
TGTGCCAGCAGCCCCACGGGCAATGAGCAGTTCTTC
>TRBJ2-7|TRBV6-5|NA|NA
CASGTLGGPNYEQYF
TGTGCCAGCGGAACCCTCGGAGGTCCCAACTACGAGCAGTACTTC
>TRBJ1-5|TRBV27|TRBD1|few
CASSLTGVPFSNQPQNF
TGTGCCAGCAGTCTTACAGGGGTACCCTTTAGCAATCAGCCCCAGAATTTT
>TRBJ1-1|TRBV2|TRBD1|few
CASNRGFNTEAFF
TGTGCCAGCAACAGGGGGTTCAACACTGAAGCTTTCTTT
>TRBJ1-2|TRBV28|NA|NA
CASSEQGAFLYGYTF
TGTGCCAGCAGTGAACAGGGAGCCTTTCTCTATGGCTACACCTTC
>TRBJ1-1|TRBV19|NA|NA
CASPDTFF
TGTGCCAGTCCCGACACTTTCTTT
>TRBJ2-5|TRBV6-1|TRBD2|few
CASTTERTSGTAQYF
TGTGCCAGCACCACAGAGCGGACTAGCGGAACGGCCCAGTACTTC
>TRBJ1-4|TRBV5-4|TRBD1|few
CASSRTGQGSEKLFF
TGTGCCAGCAGCCGGACAGGCCAAGGTAGTGAAAAACTGTTTTTT
>TRBJ1-6|TRBV4-1|TRBD1|NA
CASSQAFTGGNSPLNF
TGCGCCAGCAGCCAAGCATTCACAGGGGGCAATTCACCCCTCAACTTT
>TRBJ1-1|TRBV19|TRBD1|many
CASRRTGPTEAFF
TGTGCCAGTAGACGGACAGGCCCCACTGAAGCTTTCTTT
>TRBJ1-1|TRBV7-9|NA|NA
CASSSGAEGAFF
TGTGCCAGCAGCTCTGGGGCGGAGGGAGCTTTCTTT
>TRBJ1-5|TRBV4-2|NA|NA
CASSQSQGGSNQPQNF
TGTGCCAGCAGCCAATCCCAGGGTGGCAGCAATCAGCCCCAGAATTTT
>TRBJ2-4|TRBV10-2|TRBD2|NA
CASGGGDIQYF
TGCGCCAGCGGGGGGGGTGACATTCAGTACTTC
>TRBJ2-2|TRBV9|NA|NA
CASSPAGSGELFF
TGTGCCAGCAGCCCGGCGGGGTCCGGGGAGCTGTTTTTT
>TRBJ2-1|TRBV2|NA|NA
CASSVGTPLLTYNEQFF
TGTGCCAGCAGTGTAGGGACTCCACTCCTTACCTACAATGAGCAGTTCTTC
>TRBJ1-2|TRBV29-1|NA|once
CSVSGDGHTF
TGCAGCGTTAGTGGAGATGGCCACACCTTC
>TRBJ2-7|TRBV7-8|NA|NA
CASSNGRWASYEQYF
TGTGCCAGCAGCAACGGTCGTTGGGCGTCCTACGAGCAGTACTTC
>TRBJ2-7|TRBV28|NA|few
CASTPWGERPYEQYF
TGTGCCAGCACCCCTTGGGGGGAGCGTCCCTACGAGCAGTACTTC
>TRBJ2-1|TRBV7-2|TRBD2|NA
CASSNGRLAGGSGNEQFF
TGTGCCAGCAGCAACGGACGACTAGCGGGAGGGTCCGGCAATGAGCAGTTCTTC
>TRBJ2-6|TRBV7-2|TRBD2|NA
CASSLVLAGGGANVLTF
TGTGCCAGCAGCTTAGTACTAGCGGGGGGTGGGGCCAACGTCCTGACTTTC
>TRBJ2-5|TRBV14|TRBD2|NA
CASSQGLAGPETQYF
TGTGCCAGCAGCCAAGGCCTAGCGGGGCCAGAGACCCAGTACTTC
>TRBJ1-2|TRBV5-4|NA|NA
CASSLNTPNYGYTF
TGTGCCAGCAGCTTGAACACCCCTAACTATGGCTACACCTTC
>TRBJ1-6|TRBV19|NA|few
CASSIDLTGAPNSPLHF
TGTGCCAGTAGTATAGACCTGACAGGAGCTCCGAATTCACCCCTCCACTTT
>TRBJ1-2|TRBV20-1|NA|NA
CGYIGTYGYTF
TGCGGTTACATTGGGACTTATGGCTACACCTTC
>TRBJ1-3|TRBV19|NA|NA
CASSIDWVPGLSGNTIYF
TGTGCCAGTAGTATAGATTGGGTACCAGGGCTCTCTGGAAACACCATATATTTT
>TRBJ1-5|TRBV2|TRBD1|NA
CASSIQGEYQPQHF
TGTGCCAGCAGCATACAGGGGGAATATCAGCCCCAGCATTTT
>TRBJ2-5|TRBV7-2|TRBD1|NA
CASVKTGAARETQYF
TGTGCCAGCGTTAAGACAGGGGCCGCCAGAGAGACCCAGTACTTC
>TRBJ1-1|TRBV6-5|TRBD1|NA
CASSPWTGKAFF
TGTGCCAGCAGTCCGTGGACAGGGAAAGCTTTCTTT
>TRBJ2-7|TRBV25-1|NA|NA
CASSEFSGAYEQYF
TGTGCCAGCAGTGAATTTAGCGGTGCCTACGAGCAGTACTTC
>TRBJ2-1|TRBV12-5|TRBD2|NA
CASGLAGTSGSSYNEQFF
TGTGCTAGTGGTTTGGCCGGGACTAGCGGGAGTAGTTACAATGAGCAGTTCTTC
>TRBJ2-1|TRBV28|TRBD1|NA
CASSPPKGQGVVNEQFF
TGTGCCAGCAGTCCCCCTAAGGGACAGGGGGTGGTCAATGAGCAGTTCTTC
>TRBJ2-2|TRBV7-9|NA|NA
CASSSIPPGELFF
TGTGCCAGCAGCTCCATCCCCCCCGGGGAGCTGTTTTTT
>TRBJ1-1|TRBV2|TRBD1|NA
CASSDDRGRLLTEAFF
TGTGCCAGCAGTGATGACAGGGGAAGGTTGTTGACTGAAGCTTTCTTT
>TRBJ2-3|TRBV20-1|NA|NA
CSARPGDTQYF
TGCAGTGCCAGACCAGGGGATACGCAGTATTTT
>TRBJ2-2|TRBV14|TRBD1|NA
CASRPGGTGTAGELFF
TGTGCCAGCAGACCAGGCGGGACAGGGACCGCCGGGGAGCTGTTTTTT
>TRBJ2-7|TRBV5-1|NA|few
CASSLGGYEQYF
TGCGCCAGCAGCTTGGGCGGCTACGAGCAGTACTTC
>TRBJ2-7|TRBV5-4|NA|NA
CASSSTGPYEQYF
TGTGCCAGCAGCTCGACAGGTCCCTACGAGCAGTACTTC
>TRBJ2-7|TRBV11-2|TRBD2|few
CASSAGTSGRDMGKQYF
TGTGCCAGCAGCGCCGGGACTAGCGGGAGGGATATGGGCAAGCAGTACTTC
>TRBJ1-1|TRBV19|NA|NA
CASTPSGYTGNTEAFF
TGTGCCAGTACCCCATCGGGCTACACGGGAAACACTGAAGCTTTCTTT
>TRBJ2-5|TRBV6-6|NA|NA
CASSYSSHLETQYF
TGTGCCAGCAGTTACTCGAGTCACCTCGAGACCCAGTACTTC
>TRBJ2-7|TRBV2|TRBD1|few
CASIPSGQAYEQYF
TGTGCCAGCATCCCCTCGGGACAGGCCTACGAGCAGTACTTC
>TRBJ1-1|TRBV13|NA|NA
CASSGKQGGTEAFF
TGTGCCAGCAGCGGGAAACAGGGTGGCACTGAAGCTTTCTTT
>TRBJ1-2|TRBV5-6|NA|NA
CASSLEQNYGYTF
TGTGCCAGCAGCTTGGAACAGAACTATGGCTACACCTTC
>TRBJ2-1|TRBV7-9|TRBD2|NA
CASSDKGLAGDDEQFF
TGTGCCAGCAGCGACAAGGGACTAGCGGGAGATGATGAGCAGTTCTTC
>TRBJ2-7|TRBV28|NA|once
CASRPLYEQYF
TGTGCCAGCAGACCACTCTACGAGCAGTACTTC
>TRBJ2-1|TRBV27|TRBD2|NA
CASAGLAGGDEQFF
TGTGCCAGCGCCGGGCTAGCGGGAGGGGATGAGCAGTTCTTC
>TRBJ2-1|TRBV25-1|NA|NA
CASSESGSRNEQFF
TGTGCCAGCAGTGAGTCCGGGAGTAGGAATGAGCAGTTCTTC
>TRBJ1-5|TRBV28|NA|NA
CASSFLRVGDQPQHF
TGTGCCAGCAGTTTTCTCAGGGTAGGCGATCAGCCCCAGCATTTT